What follows are 20 T cell receptor beta chains derived from one specimen sequenced in a study of CD8 T cells in Susac syndrome. Random hexamers were used to reverse transcribe roughly 0.45 to 1 ug of RNA. In TCRdb, the immunoSEQ multiplex PCR reads were re-called with MiXCR into one record per CDR3 protein. The repertoire holds approximately 130,000 distinct CDR3 sequences, roughly 92% seen once, with more than 0.09% in the top ten. Sequencing was done on a sample of CD4+ T cells from PBMCs. The receptors were sampled from a human donor in good health.

The CDR3 is CAWAFSGANVLTF. CDR3 coding DNA: TGTGCCTGGGCATTCTCTGGGGCCAACGTCCTGACTTTC. V usage is TRBV30 and J usage is TRBJ2-6; no definite D call. Trimming shortened V by 5 bases and J by 0 bases, and 5 bases separated the two germline ends. The CDR3 length is 13 residues. Germline loops: CDR1 GTSNPN, CDR2 SVGIG (reference sequence).

The chain uses TRBV29-1 and TRBJ2-1; 9 positions match TRBD1. The J segment lost 14 bases and the V segment lost 7 bases, leaving 12 bases of the junction unmatched. Germline assignment: CDR1 SQVTM and CDR2 ANQGSEA. The CDR3 has 12 residues. This CDR3 reads CSGRNRDREEFF. In nucleotides, the CDR3 is TGCAGCGGGAGGAACCGGGACAGGGAAGAGTTCTTC.

This clonotype came up once. The chain has TRBV6-6 and TRBJ1-3; no clear D gene. This CDR3 is built from 15 residues. The V end was cut by 2 bases, the J end by 2 bases, with 10 bases between. Per germline, CDR1 MNHNY and CDR2 SVGAGI (reference sequence). The CDR3 here is CASSYPQNAGNTIYF. The DNA for the CDR3 is TGTGCCAGCAGTTACCCCCAGAACGCTGGAAACACCATATATTTT.

The V gene is TRBV20-1, the J gene TRBJ2-5, with a weak D call TRBD2 (6 bases). Germline CDR1 reads DFQATT; CDR2 reads SNEGSKA (reference sequence). The CDR3 has 15 residues. Trimming removed 0 bases at V and 2 bases at J, with 13 bases between. The CDR3 DNA sequence: TGCAGTGCTAGAGATATAAGGACTAAGCAAGAGACCCAGTACTTC. Translated, it gives CSARDIRTKQETQYF.

V and J are TRBV27 and TRBJ2-3, with unresolved D. CDR1 is MNHEY and CDR2 is SMNVEV in the germline V gene (reference sequence). This CDR3 region has 16 residues. The V end lost 1 base, the J end lost 0 bases, and 11 bases lay between the germline ends. The CDR3 nucleotides are TGTGCCAGCAGTTTATGGCAGACGACTAGCACAGATACGCAGTATTTT. Its protein is CASSLWQTTSTDTQYF.

This clonotype occurred once. This chain connects TRBV30 to TRBJ1-5, with 7 bases matching TRBD1. Looked up from germline, CDR1 is GTSNPN and CDR2 is SVGIG (reference sequence). This CDR3 has 13 amino acids. The V and J ends lost 3 bases and 5 bases, in that order; junction bases with no gene match: 4. The CDR3 protein is CAWSRQGDQPQHF. The CDR3, as DNA: TGTGCCTGGAGCAGACAGGGCGATCAGCCCCAGCATTTT.

This clonotype was seen just once. The rearrangement links TRBV20-1 to TRBJ2-3; 13 bases are a match to TRBD2. The germline V gene encodes CDR1 DFQATT and CDR2 SNEGSKA (reference sequence). This CDR3 contains 15 residues. The ends lost 5 bases at V and 5 bases at J; junction bases unmatched: 7. The CDR3 bases are TGCAGTGCTCCCCGGACTAGCGGGAGAGGAGATACGCAGTATTTT. Protein product: CSAPRTSGRGDTQYF.

The chain couples TRBV20-1 to TRBJ2-2; TRBD2 aligns across 13 bases. Germline V lookup: CDR1 DFQATT, CDR2 SNEGSKA (reference sequence). The CDR3 spans 14 residues. V was pared by 6 bases and J by 6 bases, with 4 bases of the junction left unmatched. CDR3 in amino acids: CSAILAGGSGELFF. CDR3 DNA sequence: TGCAGTGCGATACTAGCGGGAGGGTCCGGGGAGCTGTTTTTT.

This sequence joins TRBV29-1 and TRBJ2-4; D possibly uses TRBD1 or TRBD2 (5 bases each). This CDR3 is built from 11 residues. The germline V gene encodes CDR1 SQVTM and CDR2 ANQGSEA. V was clipped by 4 bases and J by 9 bases, with 10 bases between them. CDR3 DNA: TGCAGCGTTGTATTGGGGACCATTCAGTACTTC. It is translated as CSVVLGTIQYF.

The rearrangement links TRBV19 to TRBJ2-5; D not certain. The V gene's germline CDR1 is LNHDA and CDR2 SQIVND (reference sequence). V lost 6 bases and J 2 bases, leaving 7 bases between the germline ends. CDR3 length: 12 amino acids. The CDR3 DNA sequence: TGTGCCAGTAGCACCAATCAAGAGACCCAGTACTTC. Its protein product is CASSTNQETQYF.

This clonotype was recorded only once. V and J are TRBV3-1 and TRBJ2-3; the match to TRBD2 covers 7 bases. The V gene end was trimmed by 0 bases and the J gene end by 14 bases; junction bases not matched to a gene: 5. CDR3 length: 12 residues. Per the germline V gene, CDR1 is LGHDT and CDR2 is YNNKEL (reference sequence). Here the CDR3 reads CASSQDRTSPYF. CDR3 nucleotide sequence: TGTGCCAGCAGCCAAGATCGGACTAGTCCGTATTTT.

The V and J genes are TRBV4-3 and TRBJ2-2; tentatively, D is TRBD1 (5 bases). Germline loops: CDR1 LGHNA, CDR2 YSLEER. This CDR3 spans 15 amino acids. Deletions cut 2 bases from V and 7 bases from J, with 14 bases between. CDR3 in amino acids: CASSQHSAQGGELFF. The CDR3 DNA is TGCGCCAGCAGCCAACACAGCGCCCAGGGCGGGGAGCTGTTTTTT.

The chain has TRBV20-1 and TRBJ2-7; D is unclear. The V gene's germline CDR1 is DFQATT and CDR2 SNEGSKA (reference sequence). The CDR3 spans 13 residues. V lost 2 bases and J lost 0, with 8 bases in between. The CDR3 DNA follows: TGCAGTGCTAGACACCCTACCTCCTACGAGCAGTACTTC. Protein product: CSARHPTSYEQYF.

This chain connects TRBV7-2 to TRBJ2-5; D is ambiguous. Per germline, CDR1 SGHTA and CDR2 FQGNSA. V lost 1 base, J lost 4 bases, and 7 bases lay in between. The CDR3 runs to 13 residues. The CDR3, as DNA: TGTGCCAGCAGCTTAGGCCGGGCAGAGACCCAGTACTTC. Translation: CASSLGRAETQYF.

The V gene is TRBV7-9, the J gene TRBJ2-7; the match to TRBD2 covers 12 bases. Trimming took 4 bases from V and 2 from J; bases not matched to a gene: 3. Germline V gene lookup returns CDR1 SEHNR and CDR2 FQNEAQ (reference sequence). This CDR3 comprises 15 residues. CDR3: CASSSGLAGTYEQYF. The DNA for the CDR3 is TGTGCCAGCAGCTCTGGACTAGCGGGGACCTACGAGCAGTACTTC. The complete variable domain, with remaining parts taken from reference TRBV7-9 and TRBJ2-7, reads DTGVSQNPRHKITKRGQNVTFRCDPISEHNRLYWYRQTLGQGPEFLTYFQNEAQLEKSRLLSDRFSAERPKGSFSTLEIQRTEQGDSAMYLCASSSGLAGTYEQYFGPGTRLTVT.

The chain links TRBV25-1 to TRBJ1-2; the D gene is possibly TRBD1 (5 bases). The CDR3 has 11 amino acids. Trimming stripped 6 bases from V and 8 bases from J, with 10 bases between. CDR1 is MGHDK and CDR2 is SYGVNS in the germline V gene. The CDR3 DNA reads TGTGCCAGCAGCCAGGGAGGCGGCTACACCTTC. Translated: CASSQGGGYTF.

The chain has TRBV9 and TRBJ2-7, with a weak D call TRBD2 (6 bases). The CDR3 runs to 15 residues. Trimming removed 0 bases from V and 4 bases from J, with 14 bases in between. Germline V CDR1 and CDR2: SGDLS, YYNGEE. The CDR3 loop reads CASSVAPGERYEQYF. CDR3 coding DNA: TGTGCCAGCAGCGTAGCTCCGGGAGAACGGTACGAGCAGTACTTC.

The rearrangement joins TRBV5-1 to TRBJ2-6, with 7 bases matching TRBD1. Germline lookup yields CDR1 SGHRS and CDR2 YFSETQ. V lost 4 bases, J lost 2 bases, and 6 bases stayed unmatched. The CDR3 totals 16 residues. DNA for the CDR3: TGCGCCAGCAGCCCAGGACAGGAGGCTGGGGCCAACGTCCTGACTTTC. Translated, it gives CASSPGQEAGANVLTF. The whole variable domain, filled in from reference TRBV5-1 and TRBJ2-6, reads KAGVTQTPRYLIKTRGQQVTLSCSPISGHRSVSWYQQTPGQGLQFLFEYFSETQRNKGNFPGRFSGRQFSNSRSEMNVSTLELGDSALYLCASSPGQEAGANVLTFGAGSRLTVL.

The chain links TRBV2 to TRBJ1-1; no clear D gene. CDR3 length: 14 residues. CDR1 is SNHLY and CDR2 is FYNNEI in the germline V gene. V shed 7 bases and J shed 9 bases, with 21 bases lying between them. In DNA form, the CDR3 reads TGTGCCAGCACCAACGCCGCAAGCGTCAGTCAAGCTTTCTTT. Translated, it gives CASTNAASVSQAFF.

The chain carries TRBV5-1 and TRBJ1-3; no reliable D call. Per the germline V gene, CDR1 is SGHRS and CDR2 is YFSETQ. Trimming cost V 0 bases and J 8 bases, with 9 bases left between them. The CDR3 contains 13 residues. CDR3 sequence reads: CASSLDYQDTIYF. CDR3 nucleotide sequence: TGCGCCAGCAGCTTGGATTATCAGGACACCATATATTTT.